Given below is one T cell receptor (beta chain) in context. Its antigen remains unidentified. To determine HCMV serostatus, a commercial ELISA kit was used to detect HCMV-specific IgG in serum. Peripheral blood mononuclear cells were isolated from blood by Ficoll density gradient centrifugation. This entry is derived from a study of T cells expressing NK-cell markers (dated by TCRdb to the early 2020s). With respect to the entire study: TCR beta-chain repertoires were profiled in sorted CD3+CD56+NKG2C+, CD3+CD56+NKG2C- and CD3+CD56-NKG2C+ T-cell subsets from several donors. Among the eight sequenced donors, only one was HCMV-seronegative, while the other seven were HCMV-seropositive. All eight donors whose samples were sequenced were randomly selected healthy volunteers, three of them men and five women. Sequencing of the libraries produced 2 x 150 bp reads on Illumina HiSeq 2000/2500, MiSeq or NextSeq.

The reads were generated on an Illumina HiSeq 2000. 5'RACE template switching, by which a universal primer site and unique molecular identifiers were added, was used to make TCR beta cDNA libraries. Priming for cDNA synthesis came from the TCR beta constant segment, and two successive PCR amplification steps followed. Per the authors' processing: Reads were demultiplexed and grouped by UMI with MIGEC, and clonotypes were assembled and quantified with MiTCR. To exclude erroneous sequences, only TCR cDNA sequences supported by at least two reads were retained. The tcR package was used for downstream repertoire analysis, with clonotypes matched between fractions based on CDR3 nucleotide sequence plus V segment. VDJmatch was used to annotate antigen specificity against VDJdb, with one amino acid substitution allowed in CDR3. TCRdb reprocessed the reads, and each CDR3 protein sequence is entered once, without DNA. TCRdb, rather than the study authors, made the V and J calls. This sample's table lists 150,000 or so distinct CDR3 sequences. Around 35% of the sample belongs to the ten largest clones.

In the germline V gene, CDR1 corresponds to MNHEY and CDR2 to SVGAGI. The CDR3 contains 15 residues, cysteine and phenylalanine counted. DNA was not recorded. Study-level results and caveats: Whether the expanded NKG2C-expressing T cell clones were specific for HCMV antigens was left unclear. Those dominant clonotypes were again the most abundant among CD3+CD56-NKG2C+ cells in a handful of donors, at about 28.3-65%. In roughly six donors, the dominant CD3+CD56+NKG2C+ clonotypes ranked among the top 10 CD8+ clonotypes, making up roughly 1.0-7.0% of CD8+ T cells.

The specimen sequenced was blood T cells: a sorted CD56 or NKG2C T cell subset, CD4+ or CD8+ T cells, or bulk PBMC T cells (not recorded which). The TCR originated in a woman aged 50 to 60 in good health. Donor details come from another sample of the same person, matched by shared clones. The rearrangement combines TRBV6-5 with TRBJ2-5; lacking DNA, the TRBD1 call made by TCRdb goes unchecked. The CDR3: CASSYLQGAGETQYF.